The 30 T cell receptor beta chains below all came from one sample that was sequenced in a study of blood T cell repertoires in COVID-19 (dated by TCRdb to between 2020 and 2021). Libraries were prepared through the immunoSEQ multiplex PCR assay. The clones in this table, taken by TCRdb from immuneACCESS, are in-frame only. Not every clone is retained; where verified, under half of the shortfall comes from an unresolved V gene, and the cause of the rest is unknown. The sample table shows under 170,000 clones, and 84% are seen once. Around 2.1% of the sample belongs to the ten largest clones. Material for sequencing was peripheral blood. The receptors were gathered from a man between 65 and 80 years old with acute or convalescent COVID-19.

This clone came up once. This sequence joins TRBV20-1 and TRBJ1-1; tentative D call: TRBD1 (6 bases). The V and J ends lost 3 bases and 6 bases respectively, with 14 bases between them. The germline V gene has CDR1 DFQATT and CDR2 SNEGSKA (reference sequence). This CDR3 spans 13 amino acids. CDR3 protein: CSASAGALAEAFF. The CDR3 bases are TGCAGTGCTAGTGCAGGGGCGTTGGCTGAAGCTTTCTTT.

The CDR3 DNA reads TGCGCCAGCAGCCTCGCGGAGGCCATCAACACTGAAGCTTTCTTT. It specifies CASSLAEAINTEAFF. The V gene is TRBV4-1, the J gene TRBJ1-1; D call uncertain. Trimming took off 4 bases at V and 2 bases at J, with 14 bases between the two ends. Germline-derived CDR1 and CDR2 are MGHRA and YSYEKL. The CDR3 runs to 15 residues.

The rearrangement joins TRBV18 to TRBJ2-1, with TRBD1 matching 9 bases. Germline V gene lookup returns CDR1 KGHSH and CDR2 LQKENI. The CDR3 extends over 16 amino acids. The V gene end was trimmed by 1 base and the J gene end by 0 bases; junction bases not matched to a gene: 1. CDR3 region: CASSPRQGGSYNEQFF. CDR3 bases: TGTGCCAGCTCACCACGACAGGGGGGCTCCTACAATGAGCAGTTCTTC.

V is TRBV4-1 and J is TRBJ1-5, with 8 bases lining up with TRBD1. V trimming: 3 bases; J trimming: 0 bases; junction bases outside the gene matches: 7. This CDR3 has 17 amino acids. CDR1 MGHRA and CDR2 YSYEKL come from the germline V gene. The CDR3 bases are TGCGCCAGCAGCCAGGGGACAGGAAGATCTAGCAATCAGCCCCAGCATTTT. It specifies CASSQGTGRSSNQPQHF.

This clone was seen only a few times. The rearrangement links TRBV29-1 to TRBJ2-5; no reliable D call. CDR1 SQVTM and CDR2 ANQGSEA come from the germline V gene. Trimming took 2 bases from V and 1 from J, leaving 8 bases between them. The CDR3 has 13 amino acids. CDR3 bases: TGCAGCGTTGAAACACAGCCCCAAGAGACCCAGTACTTC. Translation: CSVETQPQETQYF.

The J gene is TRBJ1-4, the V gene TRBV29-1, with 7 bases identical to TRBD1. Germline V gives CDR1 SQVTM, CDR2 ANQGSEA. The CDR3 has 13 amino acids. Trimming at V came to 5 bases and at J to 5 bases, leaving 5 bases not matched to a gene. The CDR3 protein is CSVTRTGNEKLFF. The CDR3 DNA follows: TGCAGCGTTACCCGGACAGGAAATGAAAAACTGTTTTTT.

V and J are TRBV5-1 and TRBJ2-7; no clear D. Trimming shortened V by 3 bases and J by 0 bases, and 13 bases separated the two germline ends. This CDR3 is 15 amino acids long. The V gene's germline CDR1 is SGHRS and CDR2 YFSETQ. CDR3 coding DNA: TGCGCCAGCAGCTCGCGAGAGACTTACTCCTACGAGCAGTACTTC. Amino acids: CASSSRETYSYEQYF.

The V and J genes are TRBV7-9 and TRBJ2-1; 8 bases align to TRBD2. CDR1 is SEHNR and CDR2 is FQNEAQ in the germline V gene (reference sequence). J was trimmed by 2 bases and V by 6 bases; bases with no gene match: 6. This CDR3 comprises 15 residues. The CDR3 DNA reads TGTGCCAGCAGACTACTAGCGGACGCCTACAATGAGCAGTTCTTC. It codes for CASRLLADAYNEQFF.

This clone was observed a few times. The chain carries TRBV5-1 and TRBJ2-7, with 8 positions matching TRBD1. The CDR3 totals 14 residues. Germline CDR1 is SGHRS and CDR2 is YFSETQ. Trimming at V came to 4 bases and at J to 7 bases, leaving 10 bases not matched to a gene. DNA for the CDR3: TGCGCCAGCAGCCCGGGACAGGCGGTAGGGGAGCAGTACTTC. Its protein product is CASSPGQAVGEQYF.

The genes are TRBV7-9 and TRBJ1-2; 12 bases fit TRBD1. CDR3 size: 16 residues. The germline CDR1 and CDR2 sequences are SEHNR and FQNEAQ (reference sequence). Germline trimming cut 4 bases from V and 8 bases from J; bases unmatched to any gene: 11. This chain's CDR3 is CASSYAGTGGERGYTF. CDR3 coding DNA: TGTGCCAGCAGCTATGCCGGGACAGGGGGCGAAAGGGGCTACACCTTC.

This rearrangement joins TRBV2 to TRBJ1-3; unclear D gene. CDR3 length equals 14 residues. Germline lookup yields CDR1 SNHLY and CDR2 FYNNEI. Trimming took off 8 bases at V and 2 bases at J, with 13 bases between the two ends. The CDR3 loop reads CASLASPTGNTIYF. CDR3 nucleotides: TGTGCCAGCTTGGCATCCCCAACTGGAAACACCATATATTTT.

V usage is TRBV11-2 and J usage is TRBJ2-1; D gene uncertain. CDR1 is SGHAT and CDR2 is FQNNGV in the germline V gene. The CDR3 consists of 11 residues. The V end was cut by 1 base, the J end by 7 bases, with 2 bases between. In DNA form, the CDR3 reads TGTGCCAGCAGCTTAGCTAATGAGCAGTTCTTC. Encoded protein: CASSLANEQFF.

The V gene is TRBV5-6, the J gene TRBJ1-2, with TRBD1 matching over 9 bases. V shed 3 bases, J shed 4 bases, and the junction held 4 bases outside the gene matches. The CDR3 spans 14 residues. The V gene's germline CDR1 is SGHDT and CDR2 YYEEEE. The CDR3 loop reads CASSSPGQGYGYTF. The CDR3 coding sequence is TGTGCCAGCAGCTCGCCGGGACAGGGCTATGGCTACACCTTC.

The CDR3 is CASSRRRGGNTEAFF. The CDR3 bases are TGTGCCAGCAGCCGAAGACGGGGAGGAAACACTGAAGCTTTCTTT. The chain is built from TRBV9 and TRBJ1-1; the D is unclear. Trimming left V 4 bases short and J 2 bases short, with 15 bases between. The CDR3 runs 15 residues. CDR1 and CDR2 from the germline V gene are SGDLS and YYNGEE. Full variable domain (outside the CDR3, taken from reference TRBV9 and TRBJ1-1): DSGVTQTPKHLITATGQRVTLRCSPRSGDLSVYWYQQSLDQGLQFLIQYYNGEERAKGNILERFSAQQFPDLHSELNLSSLELGDSALYFCASSRRRGGNTEAFFGQGTRLTVV.

The CDR3 spells CASSLRLAPYNEQFF. The DNA of the CDR3 is TGTGCCAGCAGCTTACGTCTAGCGCCCTACAATGAGCAGTTCTTC. The chain recombines TRBV11-2 with TRBJ2-1; tentative D call: TRBD2 (6 bases). V lost 2 bases and J lost 2, with 10 bases in between. CDR3 length: 15 residues. Germline V gives CDR1 SGHAT, CDR2 FQNNGV.

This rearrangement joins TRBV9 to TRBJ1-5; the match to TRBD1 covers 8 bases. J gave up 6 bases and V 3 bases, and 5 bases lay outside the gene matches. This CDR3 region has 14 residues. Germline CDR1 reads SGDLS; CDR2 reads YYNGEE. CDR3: CASSETGAPQPQHF. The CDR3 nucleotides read TGTGCCAGCAGCGAGACAGGGGCGCCTCAGCCCCAGCATTTT.

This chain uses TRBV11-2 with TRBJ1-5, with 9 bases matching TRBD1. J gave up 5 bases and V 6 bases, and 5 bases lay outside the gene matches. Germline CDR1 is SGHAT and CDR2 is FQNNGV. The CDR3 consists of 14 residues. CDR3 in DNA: TGTGCCAGCAGTCTAACAGGGGGCTATCAGCCCCAGCATTTT. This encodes CASSLTGGYQPQHF.

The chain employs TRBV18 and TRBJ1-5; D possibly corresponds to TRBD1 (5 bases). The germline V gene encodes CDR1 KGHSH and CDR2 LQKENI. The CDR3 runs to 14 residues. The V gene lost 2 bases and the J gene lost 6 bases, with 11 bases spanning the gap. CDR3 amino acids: CASSPEGRTQPQHF. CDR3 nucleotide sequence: TGTGCCAGCTCACCAGAGGGGAGGACTCAGCCCCAGCATTTT.

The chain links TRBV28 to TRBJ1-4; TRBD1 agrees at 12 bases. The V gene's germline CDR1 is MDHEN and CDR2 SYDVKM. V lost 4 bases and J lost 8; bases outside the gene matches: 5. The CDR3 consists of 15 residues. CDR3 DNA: TGTGCCAGCAGTTACCCCGGGACAGGGGGCGAAAAACTGTTTTTT. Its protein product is CASSYPGTGGEKLFF.

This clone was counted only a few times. CDR3 nucleotides: TGTGCCAGCAGCCTTGGACAGGGGACTGAAGCTTTCTTT. This translates into CASSLGQGTEAFF. This chain uses TRBV3-1 (or the pseudogene TRBV3-2) with TRBJ1-1; 9 nucleotides agree with TRBD1. Germline CDR1 reads LGHDT; CDR2 reads YNNKEL (reference sequence). Trimming at V came to 4 bases and at J to 5 bases, leaving 2 bases not matched to a gene. This CDR3 spans 13 amino acids.

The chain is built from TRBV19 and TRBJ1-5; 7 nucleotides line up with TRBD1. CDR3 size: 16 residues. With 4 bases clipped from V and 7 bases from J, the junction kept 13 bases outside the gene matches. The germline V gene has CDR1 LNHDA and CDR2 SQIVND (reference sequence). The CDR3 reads CASSTPGQLAGQPQHF. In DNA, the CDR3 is TGTGCCAGTAGTACGCCGGGACAGCTAGCGGGACAGCCCCAGCATTTT.

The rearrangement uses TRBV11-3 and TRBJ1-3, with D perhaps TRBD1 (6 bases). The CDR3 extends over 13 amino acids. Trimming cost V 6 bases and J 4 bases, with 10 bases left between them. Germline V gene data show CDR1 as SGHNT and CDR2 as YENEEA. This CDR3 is CASSTGQGNTIYF. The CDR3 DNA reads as TGTGCCAGCAGTACAGGACAGGGAAACACCATATATTTT. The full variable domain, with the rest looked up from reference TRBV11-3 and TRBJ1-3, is EAGVVQSPRYKIIEKKQPVAFWCNPISGHNTLYWYLQNLGQGPELLIRYENEEAVDDSQLPKDRFSAERLKGVDSTLKIQPAELGDSAVYLCASSTGQGNTIYFGEGSWLTVV.

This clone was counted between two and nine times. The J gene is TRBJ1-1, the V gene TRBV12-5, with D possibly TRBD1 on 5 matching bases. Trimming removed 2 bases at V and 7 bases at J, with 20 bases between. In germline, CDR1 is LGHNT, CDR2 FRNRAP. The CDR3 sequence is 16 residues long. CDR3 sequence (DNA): TGTGCTAGTGGTTTGTCCCTCGGTGGGGCGGGGGGTGAAGCTTTCTTT. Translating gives CASGLSLGGAGGEAFF.

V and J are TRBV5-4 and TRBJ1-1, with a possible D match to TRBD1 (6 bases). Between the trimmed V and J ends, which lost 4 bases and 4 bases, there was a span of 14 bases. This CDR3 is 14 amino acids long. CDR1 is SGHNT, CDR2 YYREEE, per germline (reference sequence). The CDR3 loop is CASSVQGIRTEAFF. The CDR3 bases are TGTGCCAGCAGCGTCCAGGGGATACGCACTGAAGCTTTCTTT.

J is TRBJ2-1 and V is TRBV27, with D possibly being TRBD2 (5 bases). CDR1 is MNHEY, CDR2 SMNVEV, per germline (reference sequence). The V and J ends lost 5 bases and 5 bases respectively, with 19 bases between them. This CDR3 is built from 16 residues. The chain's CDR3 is CASSPRLRRTNNEQFF. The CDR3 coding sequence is TGTGCCAGCAGTCCCCGACTAAGACGAACCAACAATGAGCAGTTCTTC.

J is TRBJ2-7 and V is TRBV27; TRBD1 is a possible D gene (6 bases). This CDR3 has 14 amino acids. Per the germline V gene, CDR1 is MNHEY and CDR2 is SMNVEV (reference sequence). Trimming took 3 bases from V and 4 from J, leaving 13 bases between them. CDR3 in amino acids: CASSLFRGAYEQYF. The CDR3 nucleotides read TGTGCCAGCAGTTTGTTCAGGGGCGCATACGAGCAGTACTTC.

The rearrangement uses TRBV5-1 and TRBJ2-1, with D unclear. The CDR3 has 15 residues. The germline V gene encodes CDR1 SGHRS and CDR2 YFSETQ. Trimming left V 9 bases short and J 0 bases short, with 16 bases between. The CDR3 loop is CATKSVSSSYNEQFF. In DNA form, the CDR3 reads TGCGCCACGAAAAGCGTTTCGAGCTCCTACAATGAGCAGTTCTTC.

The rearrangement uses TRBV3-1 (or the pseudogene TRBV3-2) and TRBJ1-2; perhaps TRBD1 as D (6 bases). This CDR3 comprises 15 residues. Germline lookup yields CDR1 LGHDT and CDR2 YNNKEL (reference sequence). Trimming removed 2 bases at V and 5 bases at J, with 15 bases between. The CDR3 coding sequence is TGTGCCAGCAGCCAAACCTGGGCAGGGGATTATGGCTACACCTTC. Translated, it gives CASSQTWAGDYGYTF.

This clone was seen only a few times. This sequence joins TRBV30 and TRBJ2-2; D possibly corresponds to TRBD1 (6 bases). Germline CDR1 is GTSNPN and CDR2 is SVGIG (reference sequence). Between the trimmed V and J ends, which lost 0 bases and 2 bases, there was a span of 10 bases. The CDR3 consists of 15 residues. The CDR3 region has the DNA TGTGCCTGGAGTGTATTTGGGACAAACACCGGGGAGCTGTTTTTT. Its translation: CAWSVFGTNTGELFF.

This CDR3 reads CASSDPIPGGSYNEQFF. The CDR3 DNA reads as TGTGCCAGCAGCGACCCCATCCCGGGGGGTTCCTACAATGAGCAGTTCTTC. This chain connects TRBV9 to TRBJ2-1; 7 bases agree with TRBD2. V dropped 3 bases and J dropped 1; count of bases not matched to a gene: 10. Germline-derived CDR1 and CDR2 are SGDLS and YYNGEE. The CDR3 consists of 17 residues.